The rows below give T cell receptor beta chains drawn from one sample of a study of T cells in Graves' hyperthyroidism and ophthalmopathy. TCRdb itself ran the multiplex PCR reads through MiXCR, one entry per CDR3 protein. The table lists about 600,000 distinct CDR3 sequences, 15% to 20% of them singletons. Sequencing used blood. The receptors derive from a woman aged 40 to 50 with Graves' ophthalmopathy. Both conserved end residues are part of each CDR3. D genes are given only for firm matches. Rows may omit the clone size; those that give it use once, few, many or a size class.

TRBJ1-2,TRBV19,.,few,CASSTPASRGYTF,TGTGCCAGTAGTACACCGGCCTCGAGGGGCTACACCTTC
TRBJ2-1,TRBV3-1,.,many,CASSQDRGTAGNEQFF,TGTGCCAGCAGCCAAGATCGAGGGACCGCAGGCAATGAGCAGTTCTTC
TRBJ2-7,TRBV9,TRBD2,.,CASNVGTSSYEQYF,TGTGCCAGCAACGTGGGGACTAGCAGCTACGAGCAGTACTTC
TRBJ1-1,TRBV9,.,.,CASSVDDGNTEAFF,TGTGCCAGCAGCGTAGATGACGGCAACACTGAAGCTTTCTTT
TRBJ1-5,TRBV12-3/TRBV12-4,.,many,CASSLFSNQPQHF,TGTGCCAGCAGTTTATTTAGCAATCAGCCCCAGCATTTT
TRBJ2-7,TRBV20-1,TRBD2,.,CSARSGLAGGYEQYF,TGCAGTGCTAGATCCGGACTAGCGGGAGGCTACGAGCAGTACTTC
TRBJ2-6,TRBV19,.,.,CASSMGGRMGANVLTF,TGTGCCAGTAGTATGGGGGGTCGGATGGGGGCCAACGTCCTGACTTTC
TRBJ2-3,TRBV2,TRBD2,.,CASSPGYGGAGTQYF,TGTGCCAGCAGCCCCGGTTACGGGGGGGCAGGTACGCAGTATTTT
TRBJ1-5,TRBV20-1,.,few,CSARGHITGNQPQHF,TGCAGTGCTAGAGGGCACATCACCGGGAATCAGCCCCAGCATTTT
TRBJ2-7,TRBV28,TRBD2,.,CASSALLAGGTGYEQYF,TGTGCCAGCAGCGCCCTCTTAGCGGGGGGGACCGGCTACGAGCAGTACTTC
TRBJ2-3,TRBV7-2,TRBD2,many,CASSLWGGPTDTQYF,TGTGCCAGCAGCTTATGGGGGGGACCAACAGATACGCAGTATTTT
TRBJ2-1,TRBV2,TRBD2,many,CASRGLAGGSHEQFF,TGTGCCAGCAGAGGACTAGCGGGAGGGTCTCATGAGCAGTTCTTC
TRBJ2-3,TRBV7-2,TRBD2,many,CASSLGAGGDTQYF,TGTGCCAGCAGCTTGGGTGCGGGGGGAGATACGCAGTATTTT
TRBJ2-2,TRBV7-9,TRBD2,many,CASSPRTSGAPTGELFF,TGTGCCAGCAGCCCCCGGACTAGCGGGGCGCCGACCGGGGAGCTGTTTTTT
TRBJ2-7,TRBV29-1,.,.,CSVHTGPEQYF,TGCAGCGTACATACAGGGCCCGAGCAGTACTTC
TRBJ2-5,TRBV5-1,.,.,CASSWEKETQYF,TGCGCCAGCAGCTGGGAAAAAGAGACCCAGTACTTC
TRBJ2-1,TRBV19,TRBD2,.,CASTTGGWNEQFF,TGTGCCAGTACAACGGGAGGATGGAATGAGCAGTTCTTC
TRBJ1-2,TRBV30,.,many,CAFHLFYGYTF,TGTGCCTTCCACCTGTTCTATGGCTACACCTTC
TRBJ2-3,TRBV3-1,.,many,CASSQQRRATQYF,TGTGCCAGCAGCCAACAAAGACGTGCTACGCAGTATTTT
TRBJ2-2,TRBV12-3/TRBV12-4,TRBD2,many,CASSPSAGAAGELFF,TGTGCCAGCAGTCCCTCAGCGGGAGCGGCCGGGGAGCTGTTTTTT
TRBJ2-5,TRBV18,.,many,CASSPRLGETQYF,TGTGCCAGCTCACCGCGATTGGGAGAGACCCAGTACTTC
TRBJ2-5,TRBV11-2,.,.,CASSLDVGRVETQYF,TGTGCCAGCAGCTTAGATGTAGGCCGGGTGGAGACCCAGTACTTC
TRBJ1-3,TRBV12-3/TRBV12-4,.,.,CASEQGLSGNTIYF,TGTGCCAGCGAACAGGGCCTCTCTGGAAACACCATATATTTT
TRBJ1-3,TRBV28,TRBD1,.,CASTRGTGPSGNTIYF,TGTGCCAGCACTCGTGGGACAGGGCCCTCTGGAAACACCATATATTTT
TRBJ2-1,TRBV7-8,.,.,CASSLSKNEQFF,TGTGCCAGCAGCTTAAGTAAGAATGAGCAGTTCTTC
TRBJ1-2,TRBV12-3/TRBV12-4,.,few,CASSLWGRGAGNYGYTF,TGTGCCAGCAGTTTATGGGGCCGGGGGGCAGGGAACTATGGCTACACCTTC
TRBJ2-3,TRBV11-2,TRBD1,few,CASSRDRGQDTQYF,TGTGCCAGCAGCCGGGACAGGGGGCAAGATACGCAGTATTTT
TRBJ1-2,TRBV6-1,TRBD1,few,CASTLDRGGGYTF,TGTGCCAGCACACTCGACAGGGGTGGAGGCTACACCTTC
TRBJ1-3,TRBV5-1,.,many,CASSLWDLSSGNTIYF,TGCGCCAGCAGCTTGTGGGATCTATCCTCTGGAAACACCATATATTTT
TRBJ2-1,TRBV27,.,many,CASSFNSPKGDEQFF,TGTGCCAGCAGTTTCAATAGTCCCAAGGGCGATGAGCAGTTCTTC
TRBJ1-1,TRBV2,TRBD1,many,CASSPRDRKNTEAFF,TGTGCCAGCAGTCCGCGGGACAGAAAGAACACTGAAGCTTTCTTT
TRBJ1-6,TRBV28,.,few,CASSPVYSPLHF,TGTGCCAGCAGCCCAGTGTATTCACCCCTCCACTTT
TRBJ2-7,TRBV13,.,many,CASSDRDSLYEQYF,TGTGCCAGCAGCGACCGGGACTCCCTGTACGAGCAGTACTTC
TRBJ1-5,TRBV7-9,.,few,CASSSPERGQPQHF,TGTGCCAGCAGCTCCCCGGAGAGGGGGCAGCCCCAGCATTTT
TRBJ1-1,TRBV5-5,.,many,CASRRDGENTEAFF,TGTGCCAGCAGGAGGGACGGAGAAAACACTGAAGCTTTCTTT
TRBJ2-1,TRBV5-5,.,many,CASSLGFRGNNEQFF,TGTGCCAGCAGCTTGGGGTTCAGGGGCAACAATGAGCAGTTCTTC
TRBJ2-2,TRBV9,.,.,CASSVGLLPNTGELFF,TGTGCCAGCAGCGTAGGATTGCTTCCGAACACCGGGGAGCTGTTTTTT
TRBJ1-2,TRBV12-3/TRBV12-4,TRBD1,.,CASSPGGSRDRENGYTF,TGTGCCAGCAGTCCTGGAGGGTCCCGGGACAGGGAGAATGGCTACACCTTC
TRBJ1-3,TRBV27,.,.,CASSLFGGGNTIYF,TGTGCCAGCAGTTTATTTGGGGGAGGAAACACCATATATTTT
TRBJ2-6,TRBV6-5,TRBD2,few,CASSYSGGGTGANVLTF,TGTGCCAGCAGTTACTCGGGGGGGGGGACTGGGGCCAACGTCCTGACTTTC
TRBJ1-5,TRBV5-1,TRBD1,few,CASSPTTGAQPQHF,TGCGCCAGCAGCCCGACCACAGGGGCTCAGCCCCAGCATTTT
TRBJ1-4,TRBV5-5,.,many,CASSLDGGPNEKLFF,TGTGCCAGCAGCTTAGACGGAGGGCCTAATGAAAAACTGTTTTTT
TRBJ2-7,TRBV9,.,.,CASSGLPTGIYEQYF,TGTGCCAGCAGCGGGCTACCTACAGGTATCTACGAGCAGTACTTC
TRBJ2-5,TRBV7-9,TRBD2,few,CASISSGSQETQYF,TGTGCCAGCATCAGTAGCGGGAGTCAAGAGACCCAGTACTTC
TRBJ1-4,TRBV6-9,.,.,CASSLQGGLREKLFF,TGTGCCAGCAGTTTACAGGGAGGACTCCGGGAAAAACTGTTTTTT
TRBJ1-2,TRBV2,.,.,CASVADNYGYTF,TGTGCCAGCGTCGCAGACAACTATGGCTACACCTTC
TRBJ2-2,TRBV28,.,many,CASRSGSRVGELFF,TGTGCCAGCAGGTCAGGGTCTAGGGTCGGGGAGCTGTTTTTT
TRBJ2-3,TRBV2,TRBD2,many,CASSVLAGVDTQYF,TGTGCCAGCAGTGTCCTAGCGGGGGTTGATACGCAGTATTTT
TRBJ2-3,TRBV6-5,TRBD2,.,CASSYSASGSFSDTQYF,TGTGCCAGCAGTTACTCTGCTAGCGGGAGTTTCTCAGATACGCAGTATTTT
TRBJ2-1,TRBV28,.,few,CASRTAQAAGGFYNEQFF,TGTGCCAGCAGGACCGCCCAGGCTGCGGGCGGATTCTACAATGAGCAGTTCTTC
TRBJ2-7,TRBV10-3,TRBD2,many,CAISEREGLDEQYF,TGTGCCATCAGTGAGCGGGAGGGCCTCGACGAGCAGTACTTC
TRBJ2-3,TRBV7-2,TRBD2,many,CASSLIGSGGGDTQYF,TGTGCCAGCAGTTTGATTGGTAGCGGGGGTGGAGATACGCAGTATTTT
TRBJ2-7,TRBV5-1,.,.,CASSFSVPYEQYF,TGCGCCAGCAGCTTTTCGGTGCCCTACGAGCAGTACTTC
TRBJ2-7,TRBV7-6,.,many,CASSRNEGTEQYF,TGTGCCAGCAGCCGCAACGAGGGGACCGAGCAGTACTTC
TRBJ2-5,TRBV6-1,TRBD2,many,CASTPASGSTETQYF,TGTGCCAGCACCCCCGCTAGCGGGTCTACAGAGACCCAGTACTTC